This T cell receptor (beta chain) was documented in a study of cytomegalovirus exposure and HLA in healthy donors. Background on the study: Early released data had tens of millions of unique TCRs, all coming from HLA-typed donors. Study findings and constraints: Some V segments, including TRBV6-2 and TRBV6-3, were excluded as indistinguishable.

The CDR3 totals 16 residues. V shed 3 bases, J shed 1 base, and the junction held 3 bases outside the gene matches. Germline values: CDR1 MDHEN, CDR2 SYDVKM. The primer mix had 60 Vbeta and 13 Jbeta primers. Sequenced by immunoSEQ multiplex PCR; TCRdb stores in-frame clones only, minus some. The table records about 160,000 clones, around 79% of them present only once. Comments on this clone: Its specificity is not known.

The V gene is TRBV28, the J gene TRBJ1-5, with 10 positions matching TRBD1. Input material: PBMCs. This sequence was found in a middle-aged man in good health and CMV-seronegative. The CDR3: CASSLGQGSSNQPQHF. In nucleotides, the CDR3 is TGTGCCAGCAGTTTGGGACAGGGGTCGAGCAATCAGCCCCAGCATTTT.